Following are 5 T cell receptor beta chains from one sample sequenced in a study of T cell changes during pregnancy in multiple sclerosis. Data came from immunoSEQ multiplex PCR; TCRdb stores just in-frame clones and leaves some out. The sample has 30,000 to 40,000 clones; around nine tenths are singletons. The sequences come from CD4+ T cells from peripheral blood mononuclear cells, collected before pregnancy. These receptor sequences come from a female donor with multiple sclerosis, enrolled in a pregnancy study.

In this sample, this clone turned up once. This rearrangement joins TRBV11-2 to TRBJ2-7; perhaps TRBD1 as D (6 bases). Germline lookup yields CDR1 SGHAT and CDR2 FQNNGV. The CDR3 is made up of 14 amino acids. Trimming stripped 1 base from V and 5 bases from J, with 12 bases between. In DNA, the CDR3 is TGTGCCAGCAGCTTAGGGGGGCAGTTTAACGAGCAGTACTTC. Residues: CASSLGGQFNEQYF.

The V call is TRBV18, the J call TRBJ2-5; D perhaps matches TRBD2 (7 bases). Germline V gene sequence: CDR1 KGHSH, CDR2 LQKENI. V was trimmed by 3 bases and J by 1 base, leaving 15 bases between them. CDR3 length: 16 residues. Here the CDR3 reads CASSPRYGGPQETQYF. The CDR3, as DNA: TGTGCCAGCTCACCCCGGTACGGGGGGCCCCAAGAGACCCAGTACTTC.

In its sample, this clone was seen once. The gene calls are TRBV4-1 and TRBJ2-1, with 10 positions matching TRBD2. V dropped 2 bases and J dropped 4; count of bases not matched to a gene: 5. The CDR3 has 16 residues. The germline V gene encodes CDR1 MGHRA and CDR2 YSYEKL. The CDR3 sequence is CASSQPSGGHYNEQFF. DNA for the CDR3: TGCGCCAGCAGCCAACCTAGCGGGGGTCATTACAATGAGCAGTTCTTC.

The J gene is TRBJ2-7, the V gene TRBV5-5, with a possible D match to TRBD1 (6 bases). This CDR3 has 14 amino acids. Trimming pared 4 bases from V and 3 bases from J, leaving 14 bases between. Germline V gene lookup returns CDR1 SGHKS and CDR2 YYEKEE (reference sequence). CDR3 residues: CASSRDIDLYEQYF. CDR3 nucleotides: TGTGCCAGCAGCCGGGACATTGATCTCTACGAGCAGTACTTC.

The chain has TRBV6-4 and TRBJ2-3; D gene uncertain. The CDR3 spans 13 residues. The ends were cut back, 8 bases at V and 8 bases at J, with 17 bases in the middle. Germline CDR1 and CDR2: MRHNA and SNTAGT. The CDR3 loop reads CASLTRKSSTQYF. The DNA of the CDR3 is TGTGCCAGCTTAACCCGTAAGTCGAGTACGCAGTATTTT.